The 17 T cell receptor beta chains listed next were all sequenced from one sample in a study of T cell responses to AZD1222 COVID-19 vaccine. Profiling relied on immunoSEQ multiplex PCR, and the TCRdb table lists in-frame clones only, not all of them. The sample yields 95,000 to 150,000 clones, around 92% seen once. The sample was peripheral blood, taken on day 0 of AZD1222 vaccination. Every receptor here comes from an adult in good health.

The chain carries TRBV7-2 and TRBJ2-2; D unclear. CDR1 SGHTA and CDR2 FQGNSA come from the germline V gene. This CDR3 region has 16 residues. V dropped 2 bases and J dropped 0 bases, with 10 bases sitting between them. CDR3 nucleotides: TGTGCCAGCAGCTTATTTTCGGTATCGAACACCGGGGAGCTGTTTTTT. Translation gives CASSLFSVSNTGELFF.

The chain couples TRBV3-1 (or the pseudogene TRBV3-2) to TRBJ2-2, with D possibly being TRBD2 (5 bases). The V and J ends lost 0 bases and 7 bases respectively, with 12 bases between them. Germline V gene sequence: CDR1 LGHDT, CDR2 YNNKEL (reference sequence). The CDR3 runs 15 residues. The CDR3 here is CASSQDRGWGGELFF. The CDR3, as DNA: TGTGCCAGCAGCCAAGACAGAGGGTGGGGCGGGGAGCTGTTTTTT.

V is TRBV19 and J is TRBJ2-2, with TRBD1 matching over 8 bases. V dropped 5 bases and J dropped 4; count of bases not matched to a gene: 9. Germline lookup yields CDR1 LNHDA and CDR2 SQIVND (reference sequence). The CDR3 is 16 amino acids. The CDR3 DNA reads TGTGCCAGTAGTCGCCGGACAGGGTTGGCCACCGGGGAGCTGTTTTTT. It is translated as CASSRRTGLATGELFF.

The chain has TRBV5-1 and TRBJ1-6; 9 bases agree with TRBD1. After removal of 4 bases from V and 7 bases from J, the junction contained 6 bases not matched to a gene. Germline CDR1 and CDR2: SGHRS and YFSETQ. This CDR3 has 15 amino acids. The CDR3 is CASSLRDRANSPLHF. CDR3 in DNA: TGCGCCAGCAGCCTCCGGGACAGGGCGAATTCACCCCTCCACTTT. The full variable domain, in which reference TRBV5-1 and TRBJ1-6 provide the parts outside the CDR3, is KAGVTQTPRYLIKTRGQQVTLSCSPISGHRSVSWYQQTPGQGLQFLFEYFSETQRNKGNFPGRFSGRQFSNSRSEMNVSTLELGDSALYLCASSLRDRANSPLHFGNGTRLTVT.

V gene TRBV28 combines with J gene TRBJ1-5, with D possibly matching TRBD1 (6 bases). CDR1 is MDHEN and CDR2 is SYDVKM in the germline V gene. This CDR3 has 15 amino acids. V was pared by 1 base and J by 4 bases, with 11 bases between. CDR3 region: CASSLSAGTNQPQHF. In nucleotides, the CDR3 is TGTGCCAGCAGTTTATCCGCGGGGACAAATCAGCCCCAGCATTTT. Together with reference TRBV28 and TRBJ1-5, the CDR3 gives the full variable domain: DVKVTQSSRYLVKRTGEKVFLECVQDMDHENMFWYRQDPGLGLRLIYFSYDVKMKEKGDIPEGYSVSREKKERFSLILESASTNQTSMYLCASSLSAGTNQPQHFGDGTRLSIL.

The chain carries TRBV9 and TRBJ1-4, with a possible D match to TRBD1 (5 bases). The length of the CDR3 is 15 residues. Germline V CDR1 and CDR2: SGDLS, YYNGEE. Trimming took 0 bases from V and 7 from J, leaving 13 bases between them. The CDR3 DNA follows: TGTGCCAGCAGCGTAGCTACGTCAGGGAGTGAAAAACTGTTTTTT. Its protein product is CASSVATSGSEKLFF. Drawing the rest from reference TRBV9 and TRBJ1-4, the complete variable domain is DSGVTQTPKHLITATGQRVTLRCSPRSGDLSVYWYQQSLDQGLQFLIQYYNGEERAKGNILERFSAQQFPDLHSELNLSSLELGDSALYFCASSVATSGSEKLFFGSGTQLSVL.

The J gene is TRBJ2-3, the V gene TRBV4-2, with a weak D call TRBD2 (5 bases). Trimming took 9 bases from V and 6 from J, leaving 13 bases between them. Germline V gene data show CDR1 as LGHNA and CDR2 as YNFKEQ. The CDR3 runs 12 residues. CDR3 amino acids: CARGARGDTQYF. In DNA form, the CDR3 reads TGTGCCAGGGGAGCGCGAGGGGATACGCAGTATTTT.

This clone showed up just once. The gene calls are TRBV2 and TRBJ1-1; TRBD1 aligns across 11 bases. CDR1 and CDR2 (germline): SNHLY, FYNNEI. After removal of 7 bases from V and 1 base from J, the junction contained 2 bases not matched to a gene. The CDR3 consists of 14 residues. The CDR3 DNA sequence: TGTGCCAGCATTGGGACAGGGGGGAACACTGAAGCTTTCTTT. Protein product: CASIGTGGNTEAFF. The variable domain in full, completed from reference TRBV2 and TRBJ1-1, reads EPEVTQTPSHQVTQMGQEVILRCVPISNHLYFYWYRQILGQKVEFLVSFYNNEISEKSEIFDDQFSVERPDGSNFTLKIRSTKLEDSAMYFCASIGTGGNTEAFFGQGTRLTVV.

The chain recombines TRBV12-3 or TRBV12-4 with TRBJ1-5, with D possibly matching TRBD1 (6 bases). V was cut by 4 bases and J by 6 bases, with 10 bases left in between. The CDR3 runs 13 residues. The CDR3 protein is CASSSGEGQPQHF. In nucleotides, the CDR3 is TGTGCCAGCAGTTCAGGGGAGGGTCAGCCCCAGCATTTT.

The rearrangement uses TRBV24-1 and TRBJ2-7; D is unclear. The CDR3 runs 14 residues. V was shortened by 5 bases and J by 3 bases, with 13 bases between the two germline ends. Germline CDR1 and CDR2: KGHDR and SFDVKD. Written as DNA, the CDR3 is TGTGCCACCAGTGTTCGGCGATGGGACTACGAGCAGTACTTC. Protein sequence: CATSVRRWDYEQYF.

The rearrangement joins TRBV11-2 to TRBJ1-1; D is uncertain. This CDR3 is built from 13 residues. Germline-derived CDR1 and CDR2 are SGHAT and FQNNGV. V was pared by 6 bases and J by 5 bases, with 13 bases between. CDR3 loop: CASRKNGETEAFF. DNA for the CDR3: TGTGCCAGCAGAAAAAATGGGGAGACTGAAGCTTTCTTT.

The chain recombines TRBV19 with TRBJ1-1, with TRBD1 as a possible D gene (5 bases). CDR3 length equals 15 residues. Trimming removed 5 bases at V and 7 bases at J, with 20 bases between. The V gene's germline CDR1 is LNHDA and CDR2 SQIVND (reference sequence). Written as DNA, the CDR3 is TGTGCCAGTAGTCCCGGAGGATTTGGGGCGTTTGAAGCTTTCTTT. Its protein product is CASSPGGFGAFEAFF.

This clone was seen more than once but under ten times. V usage is TRBV6-4 and J usage is TRBJ2-3, with unresolved D. Trimming removed 0 bases at V and 1 base at J, with 5 bases between. Germline V gene data show CDR1 as MRHNA and CDR2 as SNTAGT. The CDR3 sequence is 14 residues long. DNA for the CDR3: TGTGCCAGCAGTGACTCGCCAGGCACAGATACGCAGTATTTT. Translated: CASSDSPGTDTQYF.

The J gene is TRBJ2-1, the V gene TRBV5-1; 9 positions match TRBD2. V dropped 4 bases and J dropped 7; count of bases not matched to a gene: 9. This CDR3 is built from 15 residues. Germline V gene lookup returns CDR1 SGHRS and CDR2 YFSETQ. In DNA form, the CDR3 reads TGCGCCAGCAGCCCGGCCCTAGCGGGAATTAATGAGCAGTTCTTC. Its translation is CASSPALAGINEQFF.

This chain connects TRBV9 to TRBJ2-1; D gene unclear. Germline-derived CDR1 and CDR2 are SGDLS and YYNGEE. V dropped 4 bases and J dropped 6 bases, with 8 bases sitting between them. The CDR3 is 12 amino acids. The DNA for the CDR3 is TGTGCCAGCAGCCATACCGTCAATGAGCAGTTCTTC. Translating it yields CASSHTVNEQFF.

This clone was found a few times. This sequence joins TRBV7-7 and TRBJ1-2; tentatively, D is TRBD1 (5 bases). The CDR3 runs to 15 residues. Germline-derived CDR1 and CDR2 are SSHAT and FNYEAQ (reference sequence). The germline V and J ends were trimmed by 5 bases and 5 bases, with 18 bases remaining between them. In nucleotides, the CDR3 is TGTGCCAGCAGCGATAGGCTGGGAAGGGGATATGGCTACACCTTC. Translated: CASSDRLGRGYGYTF.

This chain connects TRBV7-9 to TRBJ1-2; D remains ambiguous. V dropped 4 bases and J dropped 7 bases, with 7 bases sitting between them. The CDR3 consists of 11 residues. CDR1 SEHNR and CDR2 FQNEAQ come from the germline V gene (reference sequence). The CDR3 DNA reads TGTGCCAGCAGCTCCTCGGGTGGCTACACCTTC. Its protein product is CASSSSGGYTF.